This TCR beta chain was observed in a study of control samples from healthy donors and cancer patients. The protocol was immunoSEQ multiplex PCR, while the TCRdb copy is restricted to in-frame clones and leaves out a portion. The data show around 230,000 clones, with around 94% seen just once and about 1.6% held by the top ten. Germline trimming cut 1 base from V and 3 bases from J; bases unmatched to any gene: 1. The CDR3 consists of 14 residues. Looked up from germline, CDR1 is SGHAT and CDR2 is FQNNGV. The receptor was isolated from a man aged 50-60 years in good health. The chain is built from TRBV11-2 and TRBJ2-5; TRBD2 aligns across 8 bases. The sequenced material came from blood. Here the CDR3 DNA reads TGTGCCAGCAGCTTAGGTAGCGGGGAAGAGACCCAGTACTTC. Translating gives CASSLGSGEETQYF.